This T cell receptor (beta chain) was identified during a study of human T cells and chemical hapten exposure. Study-level findings and limits: Healthy people's immune response may differ from that of the donors, who had alopecia.

TCRdb called the RACE reads again in MiXCR, with one record for every CDR3 protein. This table holds some 80,000 distinct CDR3 sequences, 9.5% to 13% found once. The sample's time point: patch test 2, 6 weeks after DPC sensitization. As to treatment: therapeutic diphenylcyclopropenone sensitization with weekly scalp DPC. This clonotype came up a few times. The target antigen is unknown. Source: whole blood, taken in connection with sensitization to the hapten diphenylcyclopropenone (DPC). The clonotype was recovered from a man between 18 and 35 years old with alopecia areata. Some clones in this sample may be carry-over from other donors' samples.

The CDR3 is CASSQDSELASQPQHF. In DNA, the CDR3 is TGCGCCAGCAGCCAAGATTCTGAGTTGGCGTCTCAGCCCCAGCATTTT. V is TRBV4-3 and J is TRBJ1-5, with unresolved D. This CDR3 is built from 16 residues. Germline V gives CDR1 LGHNA, CDR2 YSLEER. Trimming removed 0 bases from V and 6 bases from J, with 15 bases in between.